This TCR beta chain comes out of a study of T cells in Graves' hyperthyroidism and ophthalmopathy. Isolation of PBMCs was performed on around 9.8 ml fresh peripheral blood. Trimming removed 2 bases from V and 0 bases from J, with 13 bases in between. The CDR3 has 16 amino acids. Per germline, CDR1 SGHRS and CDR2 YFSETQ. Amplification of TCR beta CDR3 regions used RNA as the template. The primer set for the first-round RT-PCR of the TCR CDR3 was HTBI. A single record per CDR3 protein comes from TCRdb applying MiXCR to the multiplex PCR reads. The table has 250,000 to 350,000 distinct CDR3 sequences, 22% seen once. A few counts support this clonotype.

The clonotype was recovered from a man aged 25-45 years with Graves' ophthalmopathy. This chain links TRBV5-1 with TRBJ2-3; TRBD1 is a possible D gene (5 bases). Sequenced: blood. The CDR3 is CASSLQDPYSTDTQYF. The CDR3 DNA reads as TGCGCCAGCAGCTTACAGGACCCCTATAGCACAGATACGCAGTATTTT.